This entry lists 10 T cell receptor beta chains sequenced from one sample in a study of blood T cell repertoires in COVID-19. TCRdb keeps only in-frame clones here, not all; method: immunoSEQ multiplex PCR. This sample has about 220,000 clones, with over 60% found just once. Sequenced input: peripheral blood. The receptors here all came from a woman in her 70s with acute or convalescent COVID-19.

V gene TRBV7-2 combines with J gene TRBJ2-3; D uncertain. CDR3 length: 13 residues. CDR1 is SGHTA, CDR2 FQGNSA, per germline. V lost 8 bases and J 2 bases, leaving 11 bases between the germline ends. CDR3: CASRSTSTDTQYF. For the CDR3, the DNA is TGTGCCAGCCGGAGCACTTCCACAGATACGCAGTATTTT.

V is TRBV2 and J is TRBJ2-7; D ambiguous. CDR1 is SNHLY and CDR2 is FYNNEI in the germline V gene. Trimming removed 8 bases at V and 2 bases at J, with 13 bases between. CDR3 size: 13 residues. The CDR3: CASCTTFAYEQYF. In DNA, the CDR3 is TGTGCCAGCTGTACAACGTTCGCCTACGAGCAGTACTTC.

This clone was counted a single time. The rearrangement links TRBV7-8 to TRBJ2-6; possible D gene TRBD1, 5 bases. V was cut by 4 bases and J by 1 base, with 11 bases left in between. Looked up from germline, CDR1 is SGHVS and CDR2 is FQNEAQ. CDR3 length equals 16 residues. The CDR3 coding sequence is TGTGCCAGCAGCTCAGCAACAGGATCTGGGGCCAACGTCCTGACTTTC. It encodes CASSSATGSGANVLTF.

This clone was detected once. The chain recombines TRBV10-2 with TRBJ2-5, with a possible D match to TRBD2 (5 bases). V was pared by 4 bases and J by 5 bases, with 11 bases between. Germline CDR1 and CDR2: WSHSY and SAAADI. CDR3 size: 13 residues. The CDR3 loop is CASSVASRETQYF. For the CDR3, the DNA is TGCGCCAGCAGTGTGGCTAGCCGGGAGACCCAGTACTTC.

On this clone itself: Other DNA variants within this sample encode the same CDR3. The chain combines TRBV4-1 with TRBJ2-3; a possible D gene is TRBD1 (6 bases). Trimming pared 5 bases from V and 6 bases from J, leaving 12 bases between. This CDR3 has 13 amino acids. CDR1 and CDR2 (germline): MGHRA, YSYEKL. This chain's CDR3 is CASSTQGSDTQYF. Here the CDR3 DNA reads TGCGCCAGCAGCACCCAGGGGAGTGATACGCAGTATTTT.

The chain combines TRBV4-3 with TRBJ2-2; a weak D match, TRBD1 (5 bases). Per germline, CDR1 LGHNA and CDR2 YSLEER. The germline V and J ends were trimmed by 0 bases and 2 bases, with 10 bases remaining between them. The CDR3 length is 16 residues. The CDR3 DNA is TGCGCCAGCAGCCAAGAAGGGGTTGTTAACACCGGGGAGCTGTTTTTT. Translated, it gives CASSQEGVVNTGELFF.

The rearrangement links TRBV11-3 to TRBJ2-2, with 9 bases identical to TRBD1. The CDR3 is 15 amino acids. Germline-derived CDR1 and CDR2 are SGHNT and YENEEA. V lost 2 bases, J lost 9 bases, and 7 bases stayed unmatched. DNA for the CDR3: TGTGCCAGCAGCTTAAGGGGACAGGGAAAACGGGAGCTGTTTTTT. Translation: CASSLRGQGKRELFF.

This chain joins TRBV24-1 and TRBJ2-2; a possible D gene is TRBD1 (6 bases). Between the trimmed V and J ends, which lost 3 bases and 3 bases, there was a span of 16 bases. Per germline, CDR1 KGHDR and CDR2 SFDVKD. CDR3 length: 17 amino acids. The CDR3 sequence is CATSDNYRGSHTGELFF. The CDR3, as DNA: TGTGCCACCAGTGATAATTATAGGGGGAGTCACACCGGGGAGCTGTTTTTT.

The gene calls are TRBV11-2 and TRBJ2-1; D is perhaps TRBD2 (6 bases). Germline-derived CDR1 and CDR2 are SGHAT and FQNNGV. V was clipped by 11 bases and J by 0 bases, with 14 bases between them. This CDR3 region has 14 residues. This CDR3 reads CACQASDSYNEQFF. The CDR3 coding sequence is TGTGCCTGCCAGGCTAGCGACTCCTACAATGAGCAGTTCTTC.

The chain employs TRBV6-5 and TRBJ2-2; D uncertain. The CDR3 length is 14 residues. V lost 4 bases and J lost 1, with 7 bases in between. The germline CDR1 and CDR2 sequences are MNHEY and SVGAGI. The CDR3, as DNA: TGTGCCAGCAGTTTTCGACAGAACACCGGGGAGCTGTTTTTT. This translates into CASSFRQNTGELFF.